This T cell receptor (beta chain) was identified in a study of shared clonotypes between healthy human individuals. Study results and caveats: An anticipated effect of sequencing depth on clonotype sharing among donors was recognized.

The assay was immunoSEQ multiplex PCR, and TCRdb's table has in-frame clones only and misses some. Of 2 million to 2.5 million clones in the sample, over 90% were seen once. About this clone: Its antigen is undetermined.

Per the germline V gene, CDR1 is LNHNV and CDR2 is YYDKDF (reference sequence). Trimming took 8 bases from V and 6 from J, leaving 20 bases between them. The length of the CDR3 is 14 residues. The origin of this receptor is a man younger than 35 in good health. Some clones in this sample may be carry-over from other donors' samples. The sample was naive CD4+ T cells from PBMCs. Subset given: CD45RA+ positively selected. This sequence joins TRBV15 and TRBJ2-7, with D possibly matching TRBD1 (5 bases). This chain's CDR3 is CATARPGIPSEQYF. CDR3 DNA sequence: TGTGCCACCGCACGTCCAGGGATCCCAAGCGAGCAGTACTTC.